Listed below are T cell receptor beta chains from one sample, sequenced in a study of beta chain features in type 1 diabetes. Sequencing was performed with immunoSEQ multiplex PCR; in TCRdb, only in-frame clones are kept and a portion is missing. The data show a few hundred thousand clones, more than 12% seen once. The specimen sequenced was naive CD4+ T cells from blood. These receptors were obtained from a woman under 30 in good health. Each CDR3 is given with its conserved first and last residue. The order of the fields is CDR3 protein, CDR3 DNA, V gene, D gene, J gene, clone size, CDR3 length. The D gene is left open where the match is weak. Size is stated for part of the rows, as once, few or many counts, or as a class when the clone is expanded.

CDR3 protein: CASSQGGSNYGYTF; CDR3 DNA: TGTGCCAGCAGCCAGGGGGGCAGCAACTATGGCTACACCTTC; V gene: TRBV7-9; D gene: TRBD1; J gene: TRBJ1-2; clone size: NA; CDR3 length: 14
CDR3 protein: CASSPQVRGYTF; CDR3 DNA: TGTGCCAGCAGCCCACAGGTGCGCGGCTACACCTTC; V gene: TRBV7-9; D gene: NA; J gene: TRBJ1-2; clone size: NA; CDR3 length: 12
CDR3 protein: CSVEYAGYGYTF; CDR3 DNA: TGCAGCGTTGAATACGCCGGTTATGGCTACACCTTC; V gene: TRBV29-1; D gene: NA; J gene: TRBJ1-2; clone size: few; CDR3 length: 12
CDR3 protein: CASSVASGTYNEQFF; CDR3 DNA: TGTGCCAGCAGCGTAGCCAGCGGGACCTACAATGAGCAGTTCTTC; V gene: TRBV9; D gene: TRBD2; J gene: TRBJ2-1; clone size: NA; CDR3 length: 15
CDR3 protein: CASSDGRLGNIQYF; CDR3 DNA: TGTGCCAGCAGTGATGGCAGACTAGGGAACATTCAGTACTTC; V gene: TRBV6-1; D gene: NA; J gene: TRBJ2-4; clone size: NA; CDR3 length: 14
CDR3 protein: CATLPGQPYNEQFF; CDR3 DNA: TGTGCCACCCTCCCGGGACAACCCTACAATGAGCAGTTCTTC; V gene: TRBV6-1; D gene: NA; J gene: TRBJ2-1; clone size: few; CDR3 length: 14
CDR3 protein: CASSLVVAGGGEQFF; CDR3 DNA: TGCGCCAGCAGCTTGGTAGTAGCGGGAGGGGGTGAGCAGTTCTTC; V gene: TRBV5-1; D gene: TRBD2; J gene: TRBJ2-1; clone size: few; CDR3 length: 15
CDR3 protein: CASSYDRGKDIQYF; CDR3 DNA: TGCGCCAGCAGCTATGACAGGGGCAAGGACATTCAGTACTTC; V gene: TRBV5-1; D gene: TRBD1; J gene: TRBJ2-4; clone size: few; CDR3 length: 14
CDR3 protein: CASNTASGTAYTF; CDR3 DNA: TGTGCCAGCAATACCGCCTCCGGGACAGCCTACACCTTC; V gene: TRBV28; D gene: TRBD1; J gene: TRBJ1-2; clone size: once; CDR3 length: 13
CDR3 protein: CASARDSGANVLTF; CDR3 DNA: TGTGCCAGCGCCAGGGACTCTGGGGCCAACGTCCTGACTTTC; V gene: TRBV18; D gene: NA; J gene: TRBJ2-6; clone size: NA; CDR3 length: 14
CDR3 protein: CASSVGLSGRAVDEQFF; CDR3 DNA: TGTGCCAGCAGCGTGGGACTTAGCGGGAGGGCCGTAGATGAGCAGTTCTTC; V gene: TRBV9; D gene: TRBD2; J gene: TRBJ2-1; clone size: NA; CDR3 length: 17
CDR3 protein: CASSEGLAGVDEQFF; CDR3 DNA: TGCGCCAGCAGCGAGGGACTAGCGGGAGTCGATGAGCAGTTCTTC; V gene: TRBV5-1; D gene: TRBD2; J gene: TRBJ2-1; clone size: few; CDR3 length: 15
CDR3 protein: CASSRTSGYTDTQYF; CDR3 DNA: TGTGCCAGCAGCCGGACTAGCGGGTACACAGATACGCAGTATTTT; V gene: TRBV7-9; D gene: TRBD2; J gene: TRBJ2-3; clone size: NA; CDR3 length: 15
CDR3 protein: CASSPVEADTQYF; CDR3 DNA: TGTGCCAGCTCACCAGTTGAGGCAGATACGCAGTATTTT; V gene: TRBV18; D gene: NA; J gene: TRBJ2-3; clone size: NA; CDR3 length: 13
CDR3 protein: CASSLQVTDTQYF; CDR3 DNA: TGTGCCAGCAGTTTACAGGTTACAGATACGCAGTATTTT; V gene: TRBV13; D gene: NA; J gene: TRBJ2-3; clone size: NA; CDR3 length: 13
CDR3 protein: CASSYSTRGRNEQFF; CDR3 DNA: TGTGCCAGCAGTTACTCGACACGGGGTAGAAATGAGCAGTTCTTC; V gene: TRBV6-5; D gene: NA; J gene: TRBJ2-1; clone size: few; CDR3 length: 15
CDR3 protein: CASSYSTQTPAYGYTF; CDR3 DNA: TGTGCCAGCAGTTACTCGACGCAGACACCAGCCTATGGCTACACCTTC; V gene: TRBV6-6; D gene: NA; J gene: TRBJ1-2; clone size: NA; CDR3 length: 16
CDR3 protein: CSGTGTFVTEAFF; CDR3 DNA: TGCAGCGGGACGGGGACTTTCGTTACTGAAGCTTTCTTT; V gene: TRBV29-1; D gene: NA; J gene: TRBJ1-1; clone size: NA; CDR3 length: 13
CDR3 protein: CASSSRRQGQETQYF; CDR3 DNA: TGTGCCAGCAGTTCCCGCAGGCAGGGACAAGAGACCCAGTACTTC; V gene: TRBV28; D gene: NA; J gene: TRBJ2-5; clone size: NA; CDR3 length: 15
CDR3 protein: CAPVSSRSYEQYF; CDR3 DNA: TGTGCCCCGGTAAGTTCGAGATCCTACGAGCAGTACTTC; V gene: TRBV19; D gene: NA; J gene: TRBJ2-7; clone size: NA; CDR3 length: 13
CDR3 protein: CASSFARGTPRSSYNEQFF; CDR3 DNA: TGTGCCAGCAGCTTCGCGAGGGGGACGCCCCGAAGCTCCTACAATGAGCAGTTCTTC; V gene: TRBV5-4; D gene: NA; J gene: TRBJ2-1; clone size: NA; CDR3 length: 19
CDR3 protein: CASSYGTGLGIQYF; CDR3 DNA: TGTGCCAGCAGTTACGGGACAGGGTTAGGCATTCAGTACTTC; V gene: TRBV6-5; D gene: TRBD1; J gene: TRBJ2-4; clone size: NA; CDR3 length: 14
CDR3 protein: CASSQDYYEQYF; CDR3 DNA: TGTGCCAGCAGCCAGGACTATTACGAGCAGTACTTC; V gene: TRBV7-2; D gene: NA; J gene: TRBJ2-7; clone size: NA; CDR3 length: 12
CDR3 protein: CASRQDRVGGELFF; CDR3 DNA: TGTGCCAGCAGACAAGACAGGGTCGGCGGGGAGCTGTTTTTT; V gene: TRBV11-1; D gene: TRBD1; J gene: TRBJ2-2; clone size: few; CDR3 length: 14